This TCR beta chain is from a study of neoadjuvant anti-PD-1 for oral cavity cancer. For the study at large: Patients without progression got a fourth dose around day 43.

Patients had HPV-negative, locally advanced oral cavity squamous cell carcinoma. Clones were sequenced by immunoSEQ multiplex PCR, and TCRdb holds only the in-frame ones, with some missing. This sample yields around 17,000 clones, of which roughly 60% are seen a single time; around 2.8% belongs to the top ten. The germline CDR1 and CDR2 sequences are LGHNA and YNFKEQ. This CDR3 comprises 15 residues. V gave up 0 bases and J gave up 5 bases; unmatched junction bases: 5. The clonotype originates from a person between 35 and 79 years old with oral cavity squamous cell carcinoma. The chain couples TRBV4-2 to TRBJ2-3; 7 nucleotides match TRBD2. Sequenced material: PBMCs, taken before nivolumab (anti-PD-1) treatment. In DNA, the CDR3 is TGTGCCAGCAGCCAAGACAATAGCGGGCTAGATACGCAGTATTTT. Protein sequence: CASSQDNSGLDTQYF.